These 22 T cell receptor beta chains were sequenced from one sample in a study of Ad26.COV2.S vaccination and SARS-CoV-2 variants. Treatment: some 20 received Ad26.COV2.S at low or high dose, single or two shots; several received placebo; per-sample allocation not given. Samples were taken on day 63 after the first vaccine or placebo injection. TCRdb's copy holds only in-frame clones and misses some; the assay was immunoSEQ multiplex PCR. Of about 680,000 clones in the sample, more than 70% were seen once. The sample was peripheral blood, taken in a trial of Ad26.COV2.S vaccine versus placebo. The receptors shown here come from a person between 18 and 59 years old who received the Ad26.COV2.S COVID-19 vaccine or a placebo.

This clone was observed a few times. The chain is built from TRBV19 and TRBJ1-2; 8 positions agree with TRBD1. The CDR3 length is 16 residues. J gave up 5 bases and V 5 bases, and 13 bases lay outside the gene matches. Germline CDR1 and CDR2: LNHDA and SQIVND (reference sequence). As DNA, the CDR3 is TGTGCCAGTAGTCTCGGCGGGCAGGGGGCATCGTATGGCTACACCTTC. Translated, it gives CASSLGGQGASYGYTF.

This rearrangement joins TRBV9 to TRBJ2-1; 8 bases agree with TRBD2. Germline lookup yields CDR1 SGDLS and CDR2 YYNGEE. The CDR3 sequence is 14 residues long. Trimming took 2 bases from V and 8 from J; bases not matched to a gene: 6. CDR3 coding DNA: TGTGCCAGCAGCGTCGGCGGGGGGACCGATGAGCAGTTCTTC. This sequence encodes CASSVGGGTDEQFF.

This clone was seen a single time. The chain combines TRBV18 with TRBJ2-7; 10 bases map to TRBD1. The V gene end was trimmed by 3 bases and the J gene end by 3 bases; junction bases not matched to a gene: 8. This CDR3 contains 16 residues. Germline V gives CDR1 KGHSH, CDR2 LQKENI. The CDR3: CASSPLRGTGVYEQYF. The CDR3 nucleotides read TGTGCCAGCTCACCCCTACGGGGGACAGGGGTCTACGAGCAGTACTTC.

This clone was seen a handful of times. This chain joins TRBV4-2 and TRBJ2-7; 9 nucleotides line up with TRBD2. Germline-derived CDR1 and CDR2 are LGHNA and YNFKEQ. With 2 bases clipped from V and 4 bases from J, the junction kept 6 bases outside the gene matches. This CDR3 spans 15 amino acids. CDR3 residues: CASSQIAGEGYEQYF. The CDR3 DNA reads TGTGCCAGCAGCCAAATAGCGGGAGAAGGTTACGAGCAGTACTTC.

V is TRBV11-2 and J is TRBJ2-4, with D unclear. The CDR3 consists of 16 residues. Trimming stripped 4 bases from V and 2 bases from J, with 15 bases between. Germline-derived CDR1 and CDR2 are SGHAT and FQNNGV. The CDR3 here is CASSSGSAATKNIQYF. The CDR3 DNA sequence: TGTGCCAGCAGCTCCGGTAGTGCCGCGACCAAAAACATTCAGTACTTC. Filled out from reference TRBV11-2 and TRBJ2-4, the complete variable domain reads EAGVAQSPRYKIIEKRQSVAFWCNPISGHATLYWYQQILGQGPKLLIQFQNNGVVDDSQLPKDRFSAERLKGVDSTLKIQPAKLEDSAVYLCASSSGSAATKNIQYFGAGTRLSVL.

The rearrangement joins TRBV2 to TRBJ2-7; possibly TRBD2 for D (7 bases). Trimming pared 3 bases from V and 4 bases from J, leaving 16 bases between. CDR3 length equals 15 residues. CDR1 and CDR2 (germline): SNHLY, FYNNEI. CDR3 region: CASSEGGGALYEQYF. CDR3 DNA: TGTGCCAGCAGTGAGGGAGGGGGGGCCTTATACGAGCAGTACTTC.

This rearrangement joins TRBV2 to TRBJ1-3; D unclear. Germline CDR1 and CDR2: SNHLY and FYNNEI. The CDR3 length is 16 residues. V dropped 5 bases and J dropped 0 bases, with 14 bases sitting between them. This chain's CDR3 is CASSTGLRYSGNTIYF. CDR3 DNA sequence: TGTGCCAGCAGTACCGGACTGAGATACTCTGGAAACACCATATATTTT.

Concerning this clone itself: Other DNA sequences of this sample code for an identical CDR3. This chain connects TRBV24-1 to TRBJ2-2; the match to TRBD1 covers 9 bases. Germline lookup yields CDR1 KGHDR and CDR2 SFDVKD. This CDR3 comprises 15 residues. Trimming removed 3 bases from V and 4 bases from J; junction bases left unmatched: 2. The DNA of the CDR3 is TGTGCCACCAGTGATCCGGGACAGGGCACCGGGGAGCTGTTTTTT. This sequence encodes CATSDPGQGTGELFF.

V usage is TRBV6-4 and J usage is TRBJ2-2; tentative D call: TRBD2 (6 bases). Germline V gene lookup returns CDR1 MRHNA and CDR2 SNTAGT. The CDR3 covers 14 residues. Trimming stripped 6 bases from V and 1 base from J, with 9 bases between. CDR3 in DNA: TGTGCCAGCAGCGGGACTCAGAACACCGGGGAGCTGTTTTTT. Its translation is CASSGTQNTGELFF.

The chain combines TRBV10-3 with TRBJ2-7; perhaps TRBD2 as D (5 bases). V was pared by 0 bases and J by 0 bases, with 12 bases between. CDR1 and CDR2 (germline): ENHRY, SYGVKD. The CDR3 spans 16 residues. The CDR3 nucleotides are TGTGCCATCAGTGAGTCGAATAGCGCATACTCCTACGAGCAGTACTTC. Translated, it gives CAISESNSAYSYEQYF.

V and J are TRBV6-5 and TRBJ2-3; TRBD2 matches at 14 bases. In germline, CDR1 is MNHEY, CDR2 SVGAGI. The junction had 9 bases not matched to a gene; V was cut back by 5 bases and J by 11 bases. The CDR3 has 15 residues. The CDR3 nucleotides are TGTGCCAGCAGTCAGGGACTAGCGGGAGCTATAGTGCAGTATTTT. Its protein product is CASSQGLAGAIVQYF.

The genes are TRBV5-1 and TRBJ2-1; TRBD2 agrees at 10 bases. The germline gives CDR1 SGHRS, CDR2 YFSETQ. CDR3 length: 16 residues. The V gene end was trimmed by 4 bases and the J gene end by 6 bases; junction bases not matched to a gene: 10. The CDR3 DNA is TGCGCCAGCAGCCCGTCGCCTAGCGGGAGTTTCAATGAGCAGTTCTTC. This encodes CASSPSPSGSFNEQFF.

The chain has TRBV6-5 and TRBJ2-7; D may be TRBD2 (5 bases). Trimming removed 0 bases from V and 7 bases from J, with 13 bases in between. This CDR3 has 14 amino acids. The germline gives CDR1 MNHEY, CDR2 SVGAGI. CDR3 amino acids: CASSYSTKTGEQYF. CDR3 sequence (DNA): TGTGCCAGCAGTTACTCGACTAAGACTGGAGAGCAGTACTTC.

The V gene is TRBV13, the J gene TRBJ2-1; maybe TRBD1 (6 bases). Trimming took 5 bases from V and 7 from J, leaving 12 bases between them. The CDR3 is 13 amino acids. The V gene's germline CDR1 is PRHDT and CDR2 FYEKMQ (reference sequence). CDR3 in amino acids: CASSAGTPNEQFF. DNA of the CDR3: TGTGCCAGCAGCGCCGGGACACCGAATGAGCAGTTCTTC.

J is TRBJ2-3 and V is TRBV7-3, with D possibly TRBD2 on 5 matching bases. V was cut by 6 bases and J by 3 bases, with 19 bases left in between. CDR3 length: 16 amino acids. Germline V lookup: CDR1 SGHTA, CDR2 FQGTGA. This chain's CDR3 is CASRSPTGSPTDTQYF. As DNA, the CDR3 is TGTGCCAGCAGATCACCCACGGGGAGCCCTACAGATACGCAGTATTTT.

V usage is TRBV11-2 and J usage is TRBJ2-3, with D perhaps matching TRBD2 (6 bases). CDR1 is SGHAT, CDR2 FQNNGV, per germline. The V end was cut by 5 bases, the J end by 2 bases, with 14 bases between. The CDR3 is made up of 15 amino acids. As DNA, the CDR3 is TGTGCCAGCAGCGAGCGCGGGACCGACACAGATACGCAGTATTTT. Amino acids: CASSERGTDTDTQYF. The full variable domain, completed using reference TRBV11-2 and TRBJ2-3, is EAGVAQSPRYKIIEKRQSVAFWCNPISGHATLYWYQQILGQGPKLLIQFQNNGVVDDSQLPKDRFSAERLKGVDSTLKIQPAKLEDSAVYLCASSERGTDTDTQYFGPGTRLTVL.

CDR3 bases: TGTGCCAGCAGCCCCGGACAAGGCACTGAAGCTTTCTTT. Its protein is CASSPGQGTEAFF. The rearrangement links TRBV5-4 to TRBJ1-1; weak D call: TRBD1 (5 bases). CDR3 length equals 13 residues. Trimming took 4 bases from V and 4 from J, leaving 11 bases between them. In germline, CDR1 is SGHNT, CDR2 YYREEE (reference sequence).

CDR3 loop: CATNVRDRGGDTQYF. CDR3 DNA sequence: TGTGCCACCAACGTACGGGACAGGGGGGGAGATACGCAGTATTTT. This chain uses TRBV15 with TRBJ2-3, with 11 bases that match TRBD1. Germline CDR1 is LNHNV and CDR2 is YYDKDF (reference sequence). This CDR3 spans 15 amino acids. V lost 7 bases and J lost 5; bases outside the gene matches: 8.

This chain joins TRBV7-2 and TRBJ2-5; no clear D gene. Germline assignment: CDR1 SGHTA and CDR2 FQGNSA. CDR3 size: 13 residues. V lost 5 bases and J lost 1, with 8 bases in between. CDR3 amino acids: CASSPYLQETQYF. CDR3 nucleotides: TGTGCCAGCAGCCCGTACCTCCAAGAGACCCAGTACTTC.

The chain has TRBV5-1 and TRBJ1-3; no clear D gene. Trimming stripped 5 bases from V and 0 bases from J, with 12 bases between. CDR3 length: 15 residues. From germline, CDR1 is SGHRS and CDR2 YFSETQ. CDR3 amino acids: CASSPLPDSGNTIYF. CDR3 DNA sequence: TGCGCCAGCAGTCCCCTTCCAGACTCTGGAAACACCATATATTTT. The complete variable domain, with remaining parts taken from reference TRBV5-1 and TRBJ1-3, reads KAGVTQTPRYLIKTRGQQVTLSCSPISGHRSVSWYQQTPGQGLQFLFEYFSETQRNKGNFPGRFSGRQFSNSRSEMNVSTLELGDSALYLCASSPLPDSGNTIYFGEGSWLTVV.

This clone was seen a single time. The chain joins TRBV19 to TRBJ2-5; the match to TRBD2 covers 12 bases. Germline V gives CDR1 LNHDA, CDR2 SQIVND (reference sequence). The CDR3 covers 15 residues. The trim removed 8 bases at V and 5 bases at J, leaving 9 bases unmatched. CDR3 coding DNA: TGTGCCAGTTGTCGGACTAGCGGGACTCTCGAGACCCAGTACTTC. It codes for CASCRTSGTLETQYF.

The chain combines TRBV5-1 with TRBJ2-2; TRBD1 agrees at 8 bases. CDR1 and CDR2 from the germline V gene are SGHRS and YFSETQ. After removal of 4 bases from V and 5 bases from J, the junction contained 10 bases not matched to a gene. The CDR3 sequence is 16 residues long. DNA for the CDR3: TGCGCCAGCAGCCTGGGGCCAGGGGGCCGTACCGGGGAGCTGTTTTTT. Protein: CASSLGPGGRTGELFF.